These 17 T cell receptor beta chains were sequenced from one sample in a study of T cell changes during pregnancy in multiple sclerosis. Sequencing was performed with immunoSEQ multiplex PCR; in TCRdb, only in-frame clones are kept and a portion is missing. The profile shows 100,000 or so clones, 85% to 95% of them singletons. Here the sequenced sample was peripheral blood, taken in the second trimester of pregnancy. Source of these receptors: a female donor with multiple sclerosis, enrolled in a pregnancy study.

CDR3 coding DNA: TGTGCCAGCAGTCCTATTCCCTCCGGGACAGGGACCTTCCCCCTCTATGGCTACACCTTC. Translated, it gives CASSPIPSGTGTFPLYGYTF. V usage is TRBV27 and J usage is TRBJ1-2, with 9 bases lining up with TRBD1. The germline gives CDR1 MNHEY, CDR2 SMNVEV (reference sequence). The CDR3 is made up of 20 amino acids. The V gene end was trimmed by 5 bases and the J gene end by 4 bases; junction bases not matched to a gene: 23.

The rearrangement uses TRBV10-3 and TRBJ1-2, with a possible D match to TRBD1 (6 bases). The ends were cut back, 2 bases at V and 0 bases at J, with 7 bases in the middle. This CDR3 has 14 amino acids. Germline assignment: CDR1 ENHRY and CDR2 SYGVKD. The CDR3 is CAISEGGSNYGYTF. The CDR3, as DNA: TGTGCCATCAGTGAGGGGGGCTCTAACTATGGCTACACCTTC.

This clone was observed a few times. This chain uses TRBV20-1 with TRBJ1-1; the D is unclear. The CDR3 is made up of 11 amino acids. Trimming took 5 bases from V and 4 from J, leaving 8 bases between them. Germline loops: CDR1 DFQATT, CDR2 SNEGSKA (reference sequence). The CDR3 region has the DNA TGCAGTGCTCACCCCGGCACTGAAGCTTTCTTT. Its protein is CSAHPGTEAFF.

The chain has TRBV14 and TRBJ1-2; D is unresolved. The CDR3 covers 15 residues. V gave up 4 bases and J gave up 8 bases, with 20 bases separating them. Germline V gives CDR1 SGHDN, CDR2 FVKESK. The CDR3 reads CASSLSGSTRRGYTF. The CDR3 region has the DNA TGTGCCAGCAGCCTGAGCGGATCTACCCGGCGAGGCTACACCTTC.

The chain recombines TRBV28 with TRBJ2-7; D gene ambiguous. The germline gives CDR1 MDHEN, CDR2 SYDVKM. The CDR3 length is 9 residues. CDR3 in amino acids: CPRTYEQYF. The CDR3 DNA is TGTCCTAGAACCTACGAGCAGTACTTC.

The count of this clone is one. This chain connects TRBV5-1 to TRBJ1-1; 10 bases align to TRBD1. V lost 5 bases, J lost 1 base, and 8 bases stayed unmatched. This CDR3 has 16 residues. Per the germline V gene, CDR1 is SGHRS and CDR2 is YFSETQ. The CDR3 region is CASRAGTGEGNTEAFF. CDR3 DNA sequence: TGCGCCAGCAGAGCCGGGACAGGGGAGGGGAACACTGAAGCTTTCTTT.

The chain has TRBV4-1 and TRBJ2-5; TRBD2 is a possible D gene (6 bases). Looked up from germline, CDR1 is MGHRA and CDR2 is YSYEKL. The CDR3 runs 14 residues. The V and J ends lost 0 bases and 8 bases respectively, with 13 bases between them. This CDR3 is CASSQEEGPLTQYF. In DNA form, the CDR3 reads TGCGCCAGCAGCCAAGAGGAGGGGCCTTTAACCCAGTACTTC.

The genes are TRBV2 and TRBJ2-7; 12 nucleotides align to TRBD2. Germline V lookup: CDR1 SNHLY, CDR2 FYNNEI. The junction had 17 bases not matched to a gene; V was cut back by 4 bases and J by 4 bases. This CDR3 has 19 residues. The CDR3 reads CASSGSRLAGVNAGYEQYF. CDR3 bases: TGTGCCAGCAGTGGGTCCAGACTAGCGGGAGTGAACGCGGGGTACGAGCAGTACTTC.

The genes are TRBV4-1 and TRBJ2-3; D might be TRBD2 (6 bases). Trimming took off 3 bases at V and 5 bases at J, with 18 bases between the two ends. The CDR3 runs 16 residues. CDR1 is MGHRA and CDR2 is YSYEKL in the germline V gene. The CDR3 nucleotides are TGCGCCAGCAGCCAGCTCGGCGGAGGGTTCGGAGATACGCAGTATTTT. Translation: CASSQLGGGFGDTQYF.

This sequence joins TRBV30 and TRBJ2-7; D perhaps matches TRBD2 (7 bases). This CDR3 has 14 amino acids. Trimming took 0 bases from V and 6 from J, leaving 15 bases between them. The germline V gene has CDR1 GTSNPN and CDR2 SVGIG (reference sequence). The CDR3 DNA follows: TGTGCCTGGAGTGTTCACCGGGGGGCTAGCGAGCAGTACTTC. Encoded protein: CAWSVHRGASEQYF. Drawing the rest from reference TRBV30 and TRBJ2-7, the complete variable domain is SQTIHQWPATLVQPVGSPLSLECTVEGTSNPNLYWYRQAAGRGLQLLFYSVGIGQISSEVPQNLSASRPQDRQFILSSKKLLLSDSGFYLCAWSVHRGASEQYFGPGTRLTVT.

This clone was recorded only once. V and J are TRBV2 and TRBJ2-5; 12 nucleotides line up with TRBD1. CDR1 and CDR2 from the germline V gene are SNHLY and FYNNEI. CDR3 size: 14 residues. V was pared by 8 bases and J by 5 bases, with 6 bases of the junction left unmatched. DNA of the CDR3: TGTGCCAGCCCCGGGACAGGGGGCTTGGAGACCCAGTACTTC. Protein product: CASPGTGGLETQYF.

V usage is TRBV28 and J usage is TRBJ2-5; perhaps TRBD2 as D (6 bases). The CDR3 length is 15 residues. Trimming pared 3 bases from V and 5 bases from J, leaving 16 bases between. Germline V gene data show CDR1 as MDHEN and CDR2 as SYDVKM. The CDR3 sequence is CASSFGGMGDETQYF. As DNA, the CDR3 is TGTGCCAGCAGTTTCGGAGGGATGGGTGATGAGACCCAGTACTTC.

The rearrangement uses TRBV7-2 and TRBJ1-1; D is uncertain. Germline loops: CDR1 SGHTA, CDR2 FQGNSA. This CDR3 region has 16 residues. Trimming pared 0 bases from V and 11 bases from J, leaving 22 bases between. Here the CDR3 DNA reads TGTGCCAGCAGCTTAGCGGGAAGGAACGGACGCCGAGGGGCTTTCTTT. The encoded protein is CASSLAGRNGRRGAFF.

The CDR3 region has the DNA TGTGCCAGCAGCCCCGACAGGGCCCTCAATGAGCAGTTCTTC. Its protein product is CASSPDRALNEQFF. J is TRBJ2-1 and V is TRBV6-6; the match to TRBD1 covers 7 bases. The CDR3 has 14 amino acids. Germline CDR1 MNHNY, CDR2 SVGAGI (reference sequence). J lost 6 bases, V lost 6 bases, and 8 bases had no gene match.

The chain employs TRBV2 and TRBJ1-2; D is undetermined. Trimming shortened V by 3 bases and J by 9 bases, and 5 bases separated the two germline ends. The CDR3 extends over 10 amino acids. CDR1 is SNHLY and CDR2 is FYNNEI in the germline V gene. The CDR3 loop reads CASSETSYTF. The CDR3 bases are TGTGCCAGCAGTGAGACAAGCTACACCTTC.

This chain links TRBV5-1 with TRBJ1-1; D gene unclear. V was pared by 0 bases and J by 0 bases, with 9 bases between. Germline V gene data show CDR1 as SGHRS and CDR2 as YFSETQ. CDR3 length equals 15 residues. CDR3 amino acids: CASSLGTGMNTEAFF. For the CDR3, the DNA is TGCGCCAGCAGCTTGGGGACCGGGATGAACACTGAAGCTTTCTTT. The full variable domain, in which reference TRBV5-1 and TRBJ1-1 provide the parts outside the CDR3, is KAGVTQTPRYLIKTRGQQVTLSCSPISGHRSVSWYQQTPGQGLQFLFEYFSETQRNKGNFPGRFSGRQFSNSRSEMNVSTLELGDSALYLCASSLGTGMNTEAFFGQGTRLTVV.

The chain employs TRBV5-1 and TRBJ2-6, with D possibly matching TRBD2 (5 bases). Germline values: CDR1 SGHRS, CDR2 YFSETQ. V lost 7 bases to trimming and J lost 0 bases, with 14 bases between them. The length of the CDR3 is 16 residues. CDR3 sequence reads: CASSQSEVSGANVLTF. Written as DNA, the CDR3 is TGCGCCAGCTCCCAATCGGAGGTCTCTGGGGCCAACGTCCTGACTTTC.